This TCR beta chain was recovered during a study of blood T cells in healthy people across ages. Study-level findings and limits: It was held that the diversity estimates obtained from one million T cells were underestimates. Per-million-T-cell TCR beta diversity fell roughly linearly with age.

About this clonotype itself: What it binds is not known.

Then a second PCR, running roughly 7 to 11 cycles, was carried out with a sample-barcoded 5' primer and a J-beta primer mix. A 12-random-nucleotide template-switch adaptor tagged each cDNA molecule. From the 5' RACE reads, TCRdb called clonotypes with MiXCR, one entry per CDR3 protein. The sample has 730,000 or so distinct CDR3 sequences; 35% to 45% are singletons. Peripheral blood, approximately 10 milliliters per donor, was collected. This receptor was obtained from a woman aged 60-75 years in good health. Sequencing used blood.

The CDR3 DNA reads TGTGCCATCAGTGATCCTATTTCTAACGAGCAGTACTTC. It encodes CAISDPISNEQYF. This chain connects TRBV10-3 to TRBJ2-7; D not certain. Germline V CDR1 and CDR2: ENHRY, SYGVKD. Deletions cut 3 bases from V and 5 bases from J, with 11 bases between. The CDR3 runs 13 residues.